These 27 T cell receptor beta chains were all obtained from the same sample, sequenced in a study of metastatic and nonmetastatic thyroid tumors. MiXCR re-clonotyped the PCR reads for TCRdb. The data show about 30,000 clones, 11% seen once. Before thyroid surgery, none of the patients had received any treatment. Sequencing was carried out using blood. These receptors came from a female donor with papillary thyroid cancer or a benign thyroid nodule (not recorded which). Some clones in this sample may be carry-over from other donors' samples.

This clone was detected ten times or more. The sample has other DNA sequences that encode this CDR3 too. The gene calls are TRBV4-3 and TRBJ2-2; TRBD2 matches at 12 bases. J lost 0 bases, V lost 3 bases, and 5 bases had no gene match. Germline CDR1 and CDR2: LGHNA and YSLEER. The CDR3 extends over 18 amino acids. The CDR3 sequence is CASSQQLAGGPNTGELFF. The CDR3, as DNA: TGCGCCAGCAGCCAGCAACTAGCGGGGGGACCGAACACCGGGGAGCTGTTTTTT.

The chain combines TRBV27 with TRBJ2-1; tentatively, D is TRBD1 (5 bases). Germline assignment: CDR1 MNHEY and CDR2 SMNVEV (reference sequence). V lost 11 bases and J 3 bases, leaving 20 bases between the germline ends. CDR3 size: 15 residues. CDR3 loop: CAGFLNGANYNEQFF. The CDR3 bases are TGTGCCGGCTTTCTGAATGGGGCGAACTACAATGAGCAGTTCTTC.

This clone appeared many times. This could be a read error, since a much larger clone is one nucleotide away. Other DNA variants within this sample encode the same CDR3. The J gene is TRBJ1-1, the V gene TRBV12-3 or TRBV12-4; no definite D call. Trimming pared 3 bases from V and 1 base from J, leaving 9 bases between. The CDR3 consists of 14 residues. CDR3 sequence: CASSFLGGNTEAFF. CDR3 nucleotide sequence: TGTGCCAGCAGTTTTCTGGGCGGGAACACTGAAGCTTTCTTT.

The CDR3 nucleotides read TGTGCCAGCAGTTTAACAGGGCTGAACACTGAAGCTTTCTTT. It translates to CASSLTGLNTEAFF. J is TRBJ1-1 and V is TRBV6-2 or TRBV6-3, with D possibly matching TRBD1 (6 bases). Between the trimmed V and J ends, which lost 4 bases and 0 bases, there was a span of 9 bases. This CDR3 has 14 amino acids. CDR1 is MNHEY and CDR2 is SVGEGT in the germline V gene.

The sample holds a few counts of this clone. V is TRBV19 and J is TRBJ2-5, with D maybe TRBD2 (6 bases). The CDR3 sequence is 16 residues long. CDR1 and CDR2 from the germline V gene are LNHDA and SQIVND (reference sequence). V was trimmed by 2 bases and J by 0 bases, leaving 13 bases between them. The CDR3 loop reads CASSISVGRYQETQYF. The DNA for the CDR3 is TGTGCCAGTAGTATATCCGTCGGGAGATACCAAGAGACCCAGTACTTC.

Ten or more counts support this clone. The chain couples TRBV20-1 to TRBJ2-1, with 14 bases aligning to TRBD2. The germline V gene encodes CDR1 DFQATT and CDR2 SNEGSKA (reference sequence). J was trimmed by 0 bases and V by 6 bases; bases with no gene match: 4. The CDR3 spans 16 residues. This CDR3 is CSARTSGGSSYNEQFF. The CDR3 DNA follows: TGCAGTGCCAGGACTAGCGGGGGGAGCTCCTACAATGAGCAGTTCTTC.

This clone was seen repeatedly, ten times or more. The chain couples TRBV7-3 to TRBJ2-5; no clear D gene. This CDR3 contains 13 residues. Germline-derived CDR1 and CDR2 are SGHTA and FQGTGA. Trimming left V 5 bases short and J 7 bases short, with 14 bases between. CDR3 sequence reads: CASSPARSGTQYF. Written as DNA, the CDR3 is TGTGCCAGCAGCCCGGCCCGATCAGGGACCCAGTACTTC.

This clone has a count of ten or more. The chain couples TRBV12-3 or TRBV12-4 to TRBJ2-4; 8 nucleotides line up with TRBD1. The V gene end was trimmed by 6 bases and the J gene end by 6 bases; junction bases not matched to a gene: 7. The CDR3 totals 14 residues. CDR3 bases: TGTGCCAGCAGCCCGACAGGGGTCATAAACATTCAGTACTTC. Encoded protein: CASSPTGVINIQYF.

In its sample, this clone was seen many times. In nucleotides, the CDR3 is TGTGCCAGCAGCATCGGGACACTCAGCAATCAGCCCCAGCATTTT. Residues: CASSIGTLSNQPQHF. The chain joins TRBV7-2 to TRBJ1-5; perhaps TRBD1 as D (6 bases). V was pared by 5 bases and J by 1 base, with 12 bases between. CDR1 SGHTA and CDR2 FQGNSA come from the germline V gene. This CDR3 region has 15 residues.

This clone was seen many times. The V gene is TRBV24-1, the J gene TRBJ2-3; D is perhaps TRBD2 (6 bases). V lost 0 bases, J lost 2 bases, and 11 bases lay in between. The CDR3 has 16 residues. The germline gives CDR1 KGHDR, CDR2 SFDVKD. The CDR3 loop reads CATSDLRGDFTDTQYF. CDR3 nucleotides: TGTGCCACCAGTGATTTGCGAGGGGACTTCACAGATACGCAGTATTTT.

This clone appeared many times. This sequence joins TRBV6-5 and TRBJ1-2, with D possibly TRBD1 on 5 matching bases. Germline V gives CDR1 MNHEY, CDR2 SVGAGI. V was shortened by 2 bases and J by 2 bases, with 9 bases between the two germline ends. This CDR3 is 14 amino acids long. The CDR3 bases are TGTGCCAGCAGTTACGGACGGGGCAACTATGGCTACACCTTC. Protein: CASSYGRGNYGYTF.

This clone was observed at least ten times. Just one base apart from a much larger clone, this may be a read error. The same CDR3 arises from other DNA sequences in this sample as well. This sequence joins TRBV4-3 and TRBJ2-1; no reliable D call. Germline CDR1 reads LGHNA; CDR2 reads YSLEER. V lost 3 bases to trimming and J lost 3 bases, with 12 bases between them. The CDR3 is 15 amino acids. The CDR3 protein is CASSQRSGDYNEQFF. DNA of the CDR3: TGCGCCAGCAGCCAGCGAAGTGGTGACTACAATGAGCAGTTCTTC.

This clone was seen many times. V usage is TRBV7-9 and J usage is TRBJ2-7; TRBD2 might be the D (5 bases). There are 15 residues in the CDR3. Trimming shortened V by 5 bases and J by 4 bases, and 18 bases separated the two germline ends. The germline V gene encodes CDR1 SEHNR and CDR2 FQNEAQ (reference sequence). This CDR3 is CASSPTRTPIYEQYF. CDR3 bases: TGTGCCAGCAGCCCGACCCGGACTCCCATATACGAGCAGTACTTC. Full variable domain (rest looked up from reference TRBV7-9 and TRBJ2-7): DTGVSQNPRHKITKRGQNVTFRCDPISEHNRLYWYRQTLGQGPEFLTYFQNEAQLEKSRLLSDRFSAERPKGSFSTLEIQRTEQGDSAMYLCASSPTRTPIYEQYFGPGTRLTVT.

Ten or more counts support this clone. The V gene is TRBV5-6, the J gene TRBJ1-1; perhaps TRBD1 as D (6 bases). The V and J ends lost 4 bases and 1 base respectively, with 17 bases between them. Germline lookup yields CDR1 SGHDT and CDR2 YYEEEE. This CDR3 contains 16 residues. The CDR3 protein is CASSATGGVGNTEAFF. CDR3 bases: TGTGCCAGCAGCGCCACGGGGGGCGTCGGGAACACTGAAGCTTTCTTT.

Ten or more counts support this clone. This chain joins TRBV7-9 and TRBJ1-2; no definite D call. V lost 2 bases and J lost 2, with 12 bases in between. CDR3 length: 15 amino acids. Germline V gene lookup returns CDR1 SEHNR and CDR2 FQNEAQ (reference sequence). DNA for the CDR3: TGTGCCAGCAGCTTACACGGGGAAAGGAACTATGGCTACACCTTC. This gives the protein CASSLHGERNYGYTF. Full variable domain (rest looked up from reference TRBV7-9 and TRBJ1-2): DTGVSQNPRHKITKRGQNVTFRCDPISEHNRLYWYRQTLGQGPEFLTYFQNEAQLEKSRLLSDRFSAERPKGSFSTLEIQRTEQGDSAMYLCASSLHGERNYGYTFGSGTRLTVV.

This clone was observed at least ten times. A read error may be the cause here, since a much bigger clone is one base away. The rearrangement joins TRBV2 to TRBJ1-1; maybe TRBD1 (5 bases). This CDR3 region has 12 residues. The V end was cut by 5 bases, the J end by 11 bases, with 15 bases between. CDR1 SNHLY and CDR2 FYNNEI come from the germline V gene. In nucleotides, the CDR3 is TGTGCCAGCAGTACTCGGATGACAGAGGCTTTCTTT. Amino acids: CASSTRMTEAFF.

This clone came up many times. This sequence joins TRBV30 and TRBJ1-5; possibly TRBD1 for D (5 bases). Germline V gene lookup returns CDR1 GTSNPN and CDR2 SVGIG (reference sequence). The V gene lost 1 base and the J gene lost 6 bases, with 10 bases spanning the gap. This CDR3 is 13 amino acids long. CDR3 in DNA: TGTGCCTGGAGTGGACAGAGGGGTCAGCCCCAGCATTTT. Amino acid sequence: CAWSGQRGQPQHF.

This clone came up many times. V gene TRBV6-5 combines with J gene TRBJ1-2; D is uncertain. Per germline, CDR1 MNHEY and CDR2 SVGAGI. Trimming took off 2 bases at V and 4 bases at J, with 14 bases between the two ends. The CDR3 spans 15 residues. CDR3 bases: TGTGCCAGCAGTTACCAGACCGCTAGCGGCTATGGCTACACCTTC. Translating gives CASSYQTASGYGYTF.

This clone was seen repeatedly, ten times or more. The chain has TRBV19 and TRBJ2-1, with TRBD2 as a possible D gene (6 bases). The CDR3 loop spans 15 amino acids. V lost 6 bases to trimming and J lost 2 bases, with 14 bases between them. Per germline, CDR1 LNHDA and CDR2 SQIVND (reference sequence). CDR3 amino acids: CASSLGSGAYNEQFF. CDR3 in DNA: TGTGCCAGTAGCTTAGGTAGCGGAGCCTACAATGAGCAGTTCTTC.

In this sample, this clone turned up many times. V and J are TRBV6-1 and TRBJ2-3; 10 nucleotides align to TRBD2. CDR1 MNHNS and CDR2 SASEGT come from the germline V gene. The CDR3 has 16 residues. J was trimmed by 2 bases and V by 5 bases; bases with no gene match: 7. CDR3 coding DNA: TGTGCCAGCAGTCAGGCTAGCGGGAGAATCACAGATACGCAGTATTTT. This encodes CASSQASGRITDTQYF.

This clone occurred a few times. The gene calls are TRBV6-1 and TRBJ1-1; 8 bases agree with TRBD1. The CDR3 has 13 residues. The germline gives CDR1 MNHNS, CDR2 SASEGT. The V gene end was trimmed by 5 bases and the J gene end by 4 bases; junction bases not matched to a gene: 3. CDR3 DNA: TGTGCCAGCAGTCCCAGGGGGCGCACTGAAGCTTTCTTT. Translating gives CASSPRGRTEAFF.

V and J are TRBV27 and TRBJ2-1; possible D gene TRBD2, 6 bases. The CDR3 contains 16 residues. Trimming took 5 bases from V and 9 from J, leaving 23 bases between them. The germline CDR1 and CDR2 sequences are MNHEY and SMNVEV (reference sequence). In DNA form, the CDR3 reads TGTGCCAGCAGTACCGCCTCTAGCGTGAGCGTTGGTGAGCAGTTCTTC. Translating gives CASSTASSVSVGEQFF.

As for this clone: Compared with germline, one end of the junction differs, possibly owing to a read error. The genes are TRBV28 and TRBJ1-1, with TRBD1 matching over 10 bases. This CDR3 has 15 amino acids. CDR1 is MDHEN and CDR2 is SYDVKM in the germline V gene. The CDR3 loop reads CARSSLTGGAEKAFF. CDR3 in DNA: TGTGCCAGAAGTTCATTGACAGGGGGCGCAGAGAAAGCTTTCTTT.

This clone was detected ten times or more. The CDR3 region is CASSLTGTGPLNTEAFF. The CDR3 region has the DNA TGTGCCAGCAGCTTGACCGGGACAGGGCCACTCAACACTGAAGCTTTCTTT. V and J are TRBV11-3 and TRBJ1-1; 9 nucleotides align to TRBD1. The junction had 10 bases not matched to a gene; V was cut back by 3 bases and J by 2 bases. The CDR3 is 17 amino acids. From germline, CDR1 is SGHNT and CDR2 YENEEA.

This clone is medium-sized. The chain carries TRBV6-2 or TRBV6-3 and TRBJ2-1, with TRBD2 matching 8 bases. The germline V gene has CDR1 MNHEY and CDR2 SVGEGT. The V segment lost 5 bases and the J segment 0 bases; nucleotides outside the gene matches: 3. CDR3 size: 15 residues. CDR3: CASSILAGSYNEQFF. The CDR3 nucleotides read TGTGCCAGCAGTATCCTAGCGGGCTCCTACAATGAGCAGTTCTTC.

This clone occurred many times. The chain carries TRBV6-4 and TRBJ2-5, with 12 bases lining up with TRBD2. Trimming removed 4 bases from V and 3 bases from J; junction bases left unmatched: 3. The V gene's germline CDR1 is MRHNA and CDR2 SNTAGT. The CDR3 runs to 15 residues. CDR3 nucleotide sequence: TGTGCCAGCAGTGTGACTAGCGGGAGCGAAGAGACCCAGTACTTC. It translates to CASSVTSGSEETQYF.

This rearrangement joins TRBV10-1 to TRBJ2-2, with D unclear. In germline, CDR1 is WNHNN, CDR2 SYGVQD (reference sequence). The CDR3 extends over 12 amino acids. Trimming pared 10 bases from V and 1 base from J, leaving 7 bases between. The CDR3 protein is CATKGNTGELFF. The CDR3 nucleotides read TGCGCCACCAAAGGGAACACCGGGGAGCTGTTTTTT.